This T cell receptor beta chain was captured by sequencing in a study of preoperative IRX-2 immunotherapy in early breast cancer. Here immunoSEQ multiplex PCR was the method, and the copy in TCRdb shows in-frame clones only, minus some. The sample gives around 24,000 clones, around 80% of which show up once; 6% to 8% is in the top ten. The CDR3 loop spans 15 amino acids. Germline values: CDR1 SGHRS, CDR2 YFSETQ. Trimming took off 0 bases at V and 0 bases at J, with 7 bases between the two ends. Treatment specified: preoperative locoregional IRX-2 cytokine immunotherapy. Preoperative locoregional IRX-2 cytokine immunotherapy was tested in the phase Ib source study.

The gene calls are TRBV5-1 and TRBJ2-4; tentative D call: TRBD2 (5 bases). The clonotype was recovered from a human donor with breast cancer. This sample comprised lymph node tissue, obtained after IRX-2 immunotherapy. The CDR3 sequence is CASSLEAGAKNIQYF. Written as DNA, the CDR3 is TGCGCCAGCAGCTTGGAGGCGGGAGCCAAAAACATTCAGTACTTC.